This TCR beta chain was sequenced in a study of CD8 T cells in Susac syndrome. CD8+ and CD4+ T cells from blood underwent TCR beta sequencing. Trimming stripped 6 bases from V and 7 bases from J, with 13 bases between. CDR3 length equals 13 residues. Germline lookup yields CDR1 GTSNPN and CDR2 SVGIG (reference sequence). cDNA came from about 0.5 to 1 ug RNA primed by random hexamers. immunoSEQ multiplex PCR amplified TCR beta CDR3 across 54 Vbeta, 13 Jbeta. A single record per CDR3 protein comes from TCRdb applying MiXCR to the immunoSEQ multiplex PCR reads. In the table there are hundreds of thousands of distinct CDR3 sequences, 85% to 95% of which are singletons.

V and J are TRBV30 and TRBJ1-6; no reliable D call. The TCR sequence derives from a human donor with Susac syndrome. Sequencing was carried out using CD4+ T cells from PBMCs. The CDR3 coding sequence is TGTGCCTGTCAGCGATTGGGGAATTCACCCCTCCACTTT. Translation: CACQRLGNSPLHF. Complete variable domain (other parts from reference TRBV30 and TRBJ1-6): SQTIHQWPATLVQPVGSPLSLECTVEGTSNPNLYWYRQAAGRGLQLLFYSVGIGQISSEVPQNLSASRPQDRQFILSSKKLLLSDSGFYLCACQRLGNSPLHFGNGTRLTVT.